These 12 T cell receptor beta chains share one sample of origin, sequenced in a study of cytomegalovirus exposure and HLA in healthy donors. PCR primers comprised 60 Vbeta and 13 Jbeta primers. Assay used: immunoSEQ multiplex PCR; TCRdb lists only in-frame clones, some missing. This sample has around 120,000 clones, with roughly 80% found just once. Sample: PBMCs. Receptor source: a middle-aged woman in good health and CMV-seropositive.

The chain is built from TRBV2 and TRBJ1-5, with a weak D call TRBD1 (6 bases). With 6 bases removed from V and 2 bases from J, the gap between germline ends came to 14 bases. The CDR3 has 15 residues. The germline gives CDR1 SNHLY, CDR2 FYNNEI. The CDR3 coding sequence is TGTGCCAGCAGAGATTTGGGGGCGGGCAATCAGCCCCAGCATTTT. Translating gives CASRDLGAGNQPQHF.

CDR3 residues: CSVWGGSVSSYNEQFF. As DNA, the CDR3 is TGCAGCGTATGGGGGGGTAGCGTGAGCTCCTACAATGAGCAGTTCTTC. The V gene is TRBV29-1, the J gene TRBJ2-1, with 7 bases identical to TRBD2. J gave up 0 bases and V 6 bases, and 11 bases lay outside the gene matches. The CDR3 runs to 16 residues. CDR1 is SQVTM and CDR2 is ANQGSEA in the germline V gene.

The V gene is TRBV5-6, the J gene TRBJ1-5; D not certain. Germline CDR1 reads SGHDT; CDR2 reads YYEEEE. This CDR3 contains 13 residues. The V end lost 0 bases, the J end lost 7 bases, and 8 bases lay between the germline ends. In DNA form, the CDR3 reads TGTGCCAGCAGCTTGGGCCGGGAACAGCCCCAGCATTTT. Translated: CASSLGREQPQHF.

The chain combines TRBV10-3 with TRBJ2-5; D not certain. This CDR3 contains 13 residues. Trimming shortened V by 0 bases and J by 5 bases, and 7 bases separated the two germline ends. Looked up from germline, CDR1 is ENHRY and CDR2 is SYGVKD. CDR3 in DNA: TGTGCCATCAGTGAGTCTCAGAGGGAGACCCAGTACTTC. It is translated as CAISESQRETQYF.

The chain carries TRBV4-1 and TRBJ2-7, with D possibly matching TRBD1 (6 bases). The CDR3 consists of 15 residues. The germline V gene encodes CDR1 MGHRA and CDR2 YSYEKL. Trimming removed 4 bases at V and 6 bases at J, with 19 bases between. CDR3 in amino acids: CASSLEDSATGEQYF. The DNA for the CDR3 is TGCGCCAGCAGCCTTGAGGACAGCGCAACCGGCGAGCAGTACTTC.

This chain uses TRBV29-1 with TRBJ2-4; TRBD1 agrees at 9 bases. With 7 bases clipped from V and 7 bases from J, the junction kept 8 bases outside the gene matches. Germline-derived CDR1 and CDR2 are SQVTM and ANQGSEA. The CDR3 length is 13 residues. The CDR3 here is CSGGGTGINIQYF. The DNA of the CDR3 is TGCAGCGGGGGGGGGACAGGGATCAACATTCAGTACTTC.

The gene calls are TRBV13 and TRBJ1-1, with D tentatively TRBD1 (5 bases). The germline CDR1 and CDR2 sequences are PRHDT and FYEKMQ (reference sequence). The length of the CDR3 is 15 residues. Trimming took 1 base from V and 0 from J, leaving 9 bases between them. CDR3 nucleotides: TGTGCCAGCAGCTTAGACGGACAATTGAACACTGAAGCTTTCTTT. Protein sequence: CASSLDGQLNTEAFF.

V gene TRBV19 combines with J gene TRBJ1-1, with D uncertain. The ends were cut back, 1 base at V and 5 bases at J, with 11 bases in the middle. This CDR3 has 14 residues. Germline V gene data show CDR1 as LNHDA and CDR2 as SQIVND (reference sequence). CDR3: CASSIAGIGTEAFF. CDR3 in DNA: TGTGCCAGTAGTATAGCCGGGATTGGGACTGAAGCTTTCTTT.

The genes are TRBV6-1 and TRBJ2-6; 12 bases align to TRBD2. Germline-derived CDR1 and CDR2 are MNHNS and SASEGT. The CDR3 contains 15 residues. V dropped 8 bases and J dropped 1; count of bases not matched to a gene: 0. The CDR3 loop reads CASGLAGSGANVLTF. In DNA form, the CDR3 reads TGTGCCAGCGGACTAGCGGGGTCTGGGGCCAACGTCCTGACTTTC.

The rearrangement links TRBV7-6 to TRBJ2-3, with 13 bases matching TRBD2. Germline V CDR1 and CDR2: SGHVS, FNYEAQ. V trimming: 5 bases; J trimming: 9 bases; junction bases outside the gene matches: 17. The CDR3 is made up of 18 amino acids. The DNA for the CDR3 is TGTGCCAGCAGCACCCTTAGGGGGACTAGCGGGGAAGCGGGGACGCAGTATTTT. It codes for CASSTLRGTSGEAGTQYF.

The rearrangement uses TRBV5-1 and TRBJ2-7, with D unclear. The germline V and J ends were trimmed by 10 bases and 0 bases, with 14 bases remaining between them. This CDR3 spans 13 amino acids. Germline CDR1 and CDR2: SGHRS and YFSETQ. In DNA, the CDR3 is TGCGCCTCTTCTACAGTCCTCTCCTACGAGCAGTACTTC. It is translated as CASSTVLSYEQYF.

The chain carries TRBV7-2 and TRBJ2-7, with TRBD1 matching over 8 bases. The germline gives CDR1 SGHTA, CDR2 FQGNSA. This CDR3 comprises 16 residues. V dropped 0 bases and J dropped 5; count of bases not matched to a gene: 9. The CDR3: CASSLALGQGSNEQYF. For the CDR3, the DNA is TGTGCCAGCAGCTTAGCGCTAGGACAGGGAAGCAACGAGCAGTACTTC. The variable domain in full, with the rest retrieved from reference TRBV7-2 and TRBJ2-7, is GAGVSQSPSNKVTEKGKDVELRCDPISGHTALYWYRQSLGQGLEFLIYFQGNSAPDKSGLPSDRFSAERTGGSVSTLTIQRTQQEDSAVYLCASSLALGQGSNEQYFGPGTRLTVT.